These 15 T cell receptor beta chains originate from one sample sequenced in a study of blood T cell repertoires in COVID-19. Using immunoSEQ multiplex PCR, the repertoire was profiled, and TCRdb retains in-frame clones only, with some absent. Of approximately 50,000 clones in the sample, about 79% were seen once. The sample consisted of peripheral blood. Every receptor here comes from a human donor in a cohort sampled during active COVID-19.

A single count supports this clone. The V gene is TRBV6-5, the J gene TRBJ1-4; D may be TRBD1 (5 bases). The CDR3 consists of 14 residues. Germline V CDR1 and CDR2: MNHEY, SVGAGI. Trimming cost V 5 bases and J 3 bases, with 10 bases left between them. CDR3: CASSPRVSNEKLFF. Here the CDR3 DNA reads TGTGCCAGCAGTCCCAGGGTATCTAATGAAAAACTGTTTTTT.

This chain uses TRBV18 with TRBJ1-1; 8 nucleotides line up with TRBD1. From germline, CDR1 is KGHSH and CDR2 LQKENI. This CDR3 is 15 amino acids long. J was trimmed by 3 bases and V by 5 bases; bases with no gene match: 8. CDR3 sequence: CASSLGQAPYTEAFF. CDR3 DNA: TGTGCCAGCTCATTGGGACAGGCCCCGTACACTGAAGCTTTCTTT.

This clone has just a few counts. The chain carries TRBV25-1 and TRBJ1-4; D might be TRBD1 (5 bases). This CDR3 comprises 15 residues. Germline lookup yields CDR1 MGHDK and CDR2 SYGVNS. Trimming cost V 5 bases and J 6 bases, with 16 bases left between them. The CDR3 region is CASSPPGKIDEKLFF. CDR3 DNA sequence: TGTGCCAGCAGTCCCCCAGGGAAGATTGATGAAAAACTGTTTTTT.

The V call is TRBV6-5, the J call TRBJ2-7; 9 bases align to TRBD1. V was pared by 6 bases and J by 2 bases, with 8 bases of the junction left unmatched. There are 15 residues in the CDR3. Germline loops: CDR1 MNHEY, CDR2 SVGAGI. The CDR3 reads CASSRLRQGAYEQYF. The CDR3 DNA reads as TGTGCCAGCAGCCGGCTAAGACAGGGGGCCTACGAGCAGTACTTC.

This sequence joins TRBV29-1 and TRBJ2-7; 9 bases map to TRBD1. From germline, CDR1 is SQVTM and CDR2 ANQGSEA. CDR3 length equals 13 residues. J gave up 3 bases and V 4 bases, and 4 bases lay outside the gene matches. The CDR3 DNA is TGCAGCGTTGTTTGGGACAGGGACTACGAGCAGTACTTC. Translating gives CSVVWDRDYEQYF.

The V and J genes are TRBV30 and TRBJ1-5; possibly TRBD1 for D (5 bases). V lost 0 bases, J lost 4 bases, and 13 bases lay in between. CDR3 size: 15 residues. Germline V gene lookup returns CDR1 GTSNPN and CDR2 SVGIG (reference sequence). CDR3 in amino acids: CAWSVGDGGNQPQHF. DNA for the CDR3: TGTGCCTGGAGTGTAGGGGACGGAGGGAATCAGCCCCAGCATTTT.

Only a few counts were recorded for this clone. The chain links TRBV7-2 to TRBJ2-3, with D tentatively TRBD2 (5 bases). The germline V gene has CDR1 SGHTA and CDR2 FQGNSA. The germline V and J ends were trimmed by 3 bases and 3 bases, with 13 bases remaining between them. The CDR3 runs to 15 residues. The DNA for the CDR3 is TGTGCCAGCAGCTTCTTGGGAGCCTCGACAGATACGCAGTATTTT. Its protein is CASSFLGASTDTQYF. Filled out from reference TRBV7-2 and TRBJ2-3, the complete variable domain reads GAGVSQSPSNKVTEKGKDVELRCDPISGHTALYWYRQSLGQGLEFLIYFQGNSAPDKSGLPSDRFSAERTGGSVSTLTIQRTQQEDSAVYLCASSFLGASTDTQYFGPGTRLTVL.

The chain links TRBV5-1 to TRBJ2-5; tentative D call: TRBD1 (5 bases). This CDR3 region has 16 residues. With 4 bases removed from V and 5 bases from J, the gap between germline ends came to 21 bases. The germline V gene has CDR1 SGHRS and CDR2 YFSETQ. The CDR3 protein is CASSSRGRVEGETQYF. The CDR3 bases are TGCGCCAGCAGCAGCCGCGGCAGGGTGGAAGGGGAGACCCAGTACTTC.

V gene TRBV11-3 combines with J gene TRBJ2-1, with 9 bases matching TRBD1. Germline CDR1 and CDR2: SGHNT and YENEEA. The J segment lost 6 bases and the V segment lost 7 bases, leaving 4 bases of the junction unmatched. The CDR3 has 13 residues. CDR3 protein: CASTDRGTNEQFF. The CDR3 DNA reads TGTGCCAGCACCGACAGGGGGACCAATGAGCAGTTCTTC.

This chain connects TRBV24-1 to TRBJ2-5, with D tentatively TRBD1 (5 bases). The CDR3 runs 14 residues. The V gene lost 0 bases and the J gene lost 5 bases, with 9 bases spanning the gap. Germline lookup yields CDR1 KGHDR and CDR2 SFDVKD. The CDR3 nucleotides read TGTGCCACCAGTGATTTGAGGGGTGCCGAGACCCAGTACTTC. Protein: CATSDLRGAETQYF.

The rearrangement joins TRBV6-2 or TRBV6-3 to TRBJ1-2, with D unresolved. Germline-derived CDR1 and CDR2 are MNHEY and SVGEGT. This CDR3 comprises 11 residues. Trimming left V 2 bases short and J 7 bases short, with 5 bases between. CDR3 sequence: CASSYRVGYTF. The DNA for the CDR3 is TGTGCCAGCAGTTACCGGGTTGGCTACACCTTC.

The chain is built from TRBV3-1 (or the pseudogene TRBV3-2) and TRBJ2-6, with TRBD2 matching over 12 bases. J gave up 0 bases and V 0 bases, and 9 bases lay outside the gene matches. CDR1 LGHDT and CDR2 YNNKEL come from the germline V gene (reference sequence). This CDR3 has 21 amino acids. DNA of the CDR3: TGTGCCAGCAGCCAAGATCTAGCGGGAGGGCCTTCGGGCTCTGGGGCCAACGTCCTGACTTTC. Translated: CASSQDLAGGPSGSGANVLTF.

The V and J genes are TRBV19 and TRBJ1-1; 7 nucleotides align to TRBD1. Per germline, CDR1 LNHDA and CDR2 SQIVND (reference sequence). J lost 3 bases, V lost 5 bases, and 3 bases had no gene match. CDR3 length: 13 residues. CDR3 sequence reads: CASSGQVYTEAFF. In DNA form, the CDR3 reads TGTGCCAGTAGTGGACAGGTGTACACTGAAGCTTTCTTT.

A remark on this clone: One junction end disagrees with the germline gene, perhaps due to a read error. This chain joins TRBV24-1 and TRBJ2-5; TRBD1 aligns across 9 bases. There are 14 residues in the CDR3. Germline loops: CDR1 KGHDR, CDR2 SFDVKD. The CDR3 DNA follows: TGTGCCGCCAGTGGGACAGGGTCTGGGGAGACCCAGTACTTC. Encoded protein: CAASGTGSGETQYF.

The chain joins TRBV28 to TRBJ1-2; D is uncertain. Germline CDR1 is MDHEN and CDR2 is SYDVKM. This CDR3 contains 13 residues. Trimming cost V 5 bases and J 4 bases, with 11 bases left between them. CDR3: CASSRLLGYGYTF. The CDR3 nucleotides read TGTGCCAGCAGTAGACTGTTGGGCTATGGCTACACCTTC.